A single sample gave rise to the 14 T cell receptor beta chains below, sequenced in a study of cytomegalovirus exposure and HLA in healthy donors. 60 Vbeta and 13 Jbeta primers were used in PCR. Some clones are missing from TCRdb's copy, which holds only in-frame ones; the method was immunoSEQ multiplex PCR. The data show nearly 200,000 clones, roughly 77% seen once. What was sequenced was PBMCs. The source is a male donor in good health and CMV-seropositive.

This sequence joins TRBV5-5 and TRBJ1-2, with D uncertain. The germline gives CDR1 SGHKS, CDR2 YYEKEE (reference sequence). V was cut by 2 bases and J by 1 base, with 9 bases left in between. This CDR3 is 14 amino acids long. The DNA for the CDR3 is TGTGCCAGCAGCTTATGGCGGAGTAACTATGGCTACACCTTC. Encoded protein: CASSLWRSNYGYTF.

As to this clone: Within the sample, other DNA sequences also encode this same CDR3. The J gene is TRBJ2-7, the V gene TRBV7-9, with 8 bases identical to TRBD1. V gave up 6 bases and J gave up 0 bases; unmatched junction bases: 4. CDR1 and CDR2 from the germline V gene are SEHNR and FQNEAQ (reference sequence). This CDR3 comprises 14 residues. The CDR3 sequence: CASSFDRGSYEQYF. CDR3 bases: TGTGCCAGCAGTTTTGACAGGGGCTCCTACGAGCAGTACTTC.

The table lists this clone with a few counts. This chain connects TRBV5-1 to TRBJ2-2; D is possibly TRBD2 (6 bases). The CDR3 loop spans 15 amino acids. Germline loops: CDR1 SGHRS, CDR2 YFSETQ. Trimming took 0 bases from V and 2 from J, leaving 8 bases between them. CDR3 protein: CASSLGGVNTGELFF. The CDR3 DNA is TGCGCCAGCAGCTTGGGGGGGGTCAACACCGGGGAGCTGTTTTTT.

The sample holds one count of this clone. The rearrangement links TRBV6-5 to TRBJ1-5; no reliable D call. With 5 bases removed from V and 4 bases from J, the gap between germline ends came to 12 bases. The CDR3 extends over 14 amino acids. Germline loops: CDR1 MNHEY, CDR2 SVGAGI. The CDR3 coding sequence is TGTGCCAGCAGTCCCTCCCCCGTAAATCAGCCCCAGCATTTT. This encodes CASSPSPVNQPQHF.

The chain joins TRBV9 to TRBJ1-5, with D perhaps matching TRBD1 (6 bases). Trimming removed 2 bases from V and 1 base from J, with 7 bases in between. Germline V gene sequence: CDR1 SGDLS, CDR2 YYNGEE. The CDR3 sequence is 14 residues long. The CDR3 spells CASSVTGSNQPQHF. CDR3 nucleotides: TGTGCCAGCAGCGTCACAGGGAGCAATCAGCCCCAGCATTTT.

The rearrangement links TRBV4-1 to TRBJ2-6, with 7 bases matching TRBD2. This CDR3 spans 17 amino acids. V dropped 3 bases and J dropped 2; count of bases not matched to a gene: 7. Per the germline V gene, CDR1 is MGHRA and CDR2 is YSYEKL. DNA of the CDR3: TGCGCCAGCAGCCAGGGGGAGGGGTCCCCTGGGGCCAACGTCCTGACTTTC. Its translation: CASSQGEGSPGANVLTF.

The chain links TRBV9 to TRBJ1-1; D unclear. V was trimmed by 2 bases and J by 1 base, leaving 6 bases between them. Germline lookup yields CDR1 SGDLS and CDR2 YYNGEE. This CDR3 contains 13 residues. The CDR3 region is CASSVEPNTEAFF. The CDR3 DNA is TGTGCCAGCAGCGTTGAGCCGAACACTGAAGCTTTCTTT. The full variable domain, completed using reference TRBV9 and TRBJ1-1, is DSGVTQTPKHLITATGQRVTLRCSPRSGDLSVYWYQQSLDQGLQFLIQYYNGEERAKGNILERFSAQQFPDLHSELNLSSLELGDSALYFCASSVEPNTEAFFGQGTRLTVV.

Here the CDR3 reads CASSPGIPSGEQFF. In DNA form, the CDR3 reads TGTGCCAGCAGTCCCGGGATCCCTTCGGGTGAGCAGTTCTTC. The rearrangement uses TRBV28 and TRBJ2-1; maybe TRBD2 (5 bases). The CDR3 is 14 amino acids. Per germline, CDR1 MDHEN and CDR2 SYDVKM. Trimming removed 5 bases from V and 9 bases from J, with 17 bases in between.

The chain uses TRBV9 and TRBJ2-7; 8 bases match TRBD2. The CDR3 consists of 15 residues. The germline V gene encodes CDR1 SGDLS and CDR2 YYNGEE. J was trimmed by 2 bases and V by 0 bases; bases with no gene match: 4. The CDR3 coding sequence is TGTGCCAGCAGCGTAGGGCCGGGGGGGACCTACGAGCAGTACTTC. Translation gives CASSVGPGGTYEQYF.

V is TRBV4-3 and J is TRBJ1-3; D remains unclear. The CDR3 loop spans 17 amino acids. Trimming cost V 0 bases and J 2 bases, with 14 bases left between them. From germline, CDR1 is LGHNA and CDR2 YSLEER. The CDR3 is CASSQDLGRAPGNTIYF. CDR3 in DNA: TGCGCCAGCAGCCAAGATTTGGGCAGAGCCCCTGGAAACACCATATATTTT.

V is TRBV30 and J is TRBJ2-7; 9 bases are a match to TRBD2. In germline, CDR1 is GTSNPN, CDR2 SVGIG (reference sequence). The CDR3 sequence is 14 residues long. Trimming cost V 1 base and J 6 bases; bases outside gene matches: 7. The CDR3 sequence is CAWSEGTSLSEQYF. The CDR3 DNA sequence: TGTGCCTGGAGTGAGGGGACTAGCCTATCCGAGCAGTACTTC.

V and J are TRBV4-1 and TRBJ2-7; 9 bases match TRBD2. Per germline, CDR1 MGHRA and CDR2 YSYEKL. This CDR3 is built from 15 residues. V shed 4 bases and J 2 bases; nucleotides not matched to a gene: 6. The CDR3 DNA sequence: TGCGCCAGCAGCCGCCGACTAGCGGAGCCCTACGAGCAGTACTTC. It specifies CASSRRLAEPYEQYF.

The J gene is TRBJ2-1, the V gene TRBV11-2; the D gene is possibly TRBD2 (5 bases). The CDR3 length is 16 residues. V was shortened by 7 bases and J by 6 bases, with 22 bases between the two germline ends. Germline values: CDR1 SGHAT, CDR2 FQNNGV. The DNA for the CDR3 is TGTGCCAGCACCCGCCCGGGGATGAGTCTCGGCAATGAGCAGTTCTTC. This gives the protein CASTRPGMSLGNEQFF.

The V gene is TRBV6-5, the J gene TRBJ2-7; D may be TRBD1 (6 bases). The CDR3 has 14 residues. Germline V gene data show CDR1 as MNHEY and CDR2 as SVGAGI. V lost 2 bases and J lost 5, with 13 bases in between. The CDR3 spells CASSYGRGWDEQYF. The CDR3 nucleotides read TGTGCCAGCAGTTACGGCAGGGGATGGGACGAGCAGTACTTC.